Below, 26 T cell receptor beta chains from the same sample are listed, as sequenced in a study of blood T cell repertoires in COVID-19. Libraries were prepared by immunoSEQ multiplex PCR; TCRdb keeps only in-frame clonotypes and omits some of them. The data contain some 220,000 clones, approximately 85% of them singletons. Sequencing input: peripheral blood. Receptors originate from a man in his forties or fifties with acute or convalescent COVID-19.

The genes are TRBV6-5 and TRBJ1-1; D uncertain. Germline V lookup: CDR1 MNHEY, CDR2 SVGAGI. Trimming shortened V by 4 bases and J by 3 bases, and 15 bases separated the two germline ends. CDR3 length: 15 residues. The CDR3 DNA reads TGTGCCAGCAGTTCCCTCTACGAGGTTGACACTGAAGCTTTCTTT. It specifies CASSSLYEVDTEAFF.

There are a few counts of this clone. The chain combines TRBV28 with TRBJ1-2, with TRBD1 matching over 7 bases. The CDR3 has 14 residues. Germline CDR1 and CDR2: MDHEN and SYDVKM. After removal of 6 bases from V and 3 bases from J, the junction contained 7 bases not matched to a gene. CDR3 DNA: TGTGCCAGCAGCTTTAGACAGGGTTACTATGGCTACACCTTC. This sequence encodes CASSFRQGYYGYTF.

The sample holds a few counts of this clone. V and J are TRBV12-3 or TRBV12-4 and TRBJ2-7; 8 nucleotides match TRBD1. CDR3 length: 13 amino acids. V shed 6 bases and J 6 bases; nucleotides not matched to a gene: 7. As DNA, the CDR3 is TGTGCCAGCAGCCCCTCAGACAGGGGCGAGCAGTACTTC. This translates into CASSPSDRGEQYF.

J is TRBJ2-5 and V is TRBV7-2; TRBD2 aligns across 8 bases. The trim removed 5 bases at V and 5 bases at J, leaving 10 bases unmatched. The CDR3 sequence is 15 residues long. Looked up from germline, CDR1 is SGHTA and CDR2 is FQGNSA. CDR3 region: CASSRRGAGVETQYF. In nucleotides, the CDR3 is TGTGCCAGCAGCCGCCGGGGAGCGGGGGTGGAGACCCAGTACTTC.

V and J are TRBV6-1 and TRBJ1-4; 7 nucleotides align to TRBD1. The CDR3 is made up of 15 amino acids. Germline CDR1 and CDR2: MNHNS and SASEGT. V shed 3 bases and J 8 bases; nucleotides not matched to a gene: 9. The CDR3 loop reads CASSDPTGLKEKLFF. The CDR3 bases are TGTGCCAGCAGTGACCCGACAGGGCTTAAGGAAAAACTGTTTTTT.

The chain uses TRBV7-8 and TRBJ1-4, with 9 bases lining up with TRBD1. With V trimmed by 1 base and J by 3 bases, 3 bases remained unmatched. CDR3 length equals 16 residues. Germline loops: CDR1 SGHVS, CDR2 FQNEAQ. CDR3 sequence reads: CASSLGTGVSNEKLFF. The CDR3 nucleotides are TGTGCCAGCAGCTTAGGGACAGGGGTATCTAATGAAAAACTGTTTTTT.

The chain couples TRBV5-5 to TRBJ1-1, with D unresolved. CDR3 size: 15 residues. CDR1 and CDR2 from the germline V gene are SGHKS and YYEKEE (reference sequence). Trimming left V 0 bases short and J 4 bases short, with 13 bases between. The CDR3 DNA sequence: TGTGCCAGCAGCTTGGGCCTGAACGGCGGCACTGAAGCTTTCTTT. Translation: CASSLGLNGGTEAFF. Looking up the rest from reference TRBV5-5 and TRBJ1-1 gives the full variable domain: DAGVTQSPTHLIKTRGQQVTLRCSPISGHKSVSWYQQVLGQGPQFIFQYYEKEERGRGNFPDRFSARQFPNYSSELNVNALLLGDSALYLCASSLGLNGGTEAFFGQGTRLTVV.

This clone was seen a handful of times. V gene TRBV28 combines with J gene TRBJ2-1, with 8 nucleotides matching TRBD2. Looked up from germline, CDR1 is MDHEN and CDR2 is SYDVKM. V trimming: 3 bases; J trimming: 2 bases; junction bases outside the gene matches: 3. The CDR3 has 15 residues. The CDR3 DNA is TGTGCCAGCAGTTTGGGCGGGAGGACCTACAATGAGCAGTTCTTC. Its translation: CASSLGGRTYNEQFF.

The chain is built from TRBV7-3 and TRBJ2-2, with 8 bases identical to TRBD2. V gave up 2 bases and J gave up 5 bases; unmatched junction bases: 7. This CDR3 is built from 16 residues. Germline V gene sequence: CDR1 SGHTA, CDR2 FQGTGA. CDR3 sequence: CASSLSLGRETGELFF. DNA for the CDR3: TGTGCCAGCAGCTTATCTCTCGGGAGGGAGACCGGGGAGCTGTTTTTT.

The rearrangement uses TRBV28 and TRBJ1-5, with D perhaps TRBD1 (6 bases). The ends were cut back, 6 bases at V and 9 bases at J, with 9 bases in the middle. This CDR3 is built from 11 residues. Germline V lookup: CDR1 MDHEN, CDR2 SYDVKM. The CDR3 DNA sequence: TGTGCCAGCAGCCCCAGGGGGCCCCAGCATTTT. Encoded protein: CASSPRGPQHF.

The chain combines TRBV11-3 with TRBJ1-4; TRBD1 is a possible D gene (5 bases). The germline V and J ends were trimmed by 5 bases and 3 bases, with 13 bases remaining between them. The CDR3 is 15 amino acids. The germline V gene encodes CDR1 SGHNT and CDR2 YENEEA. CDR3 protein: CASSQMGEANEKLFF. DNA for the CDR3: TGTGCCAGCAGCCAGATGGGGGAGGCTAATGAAAAACTGTTTTTT.

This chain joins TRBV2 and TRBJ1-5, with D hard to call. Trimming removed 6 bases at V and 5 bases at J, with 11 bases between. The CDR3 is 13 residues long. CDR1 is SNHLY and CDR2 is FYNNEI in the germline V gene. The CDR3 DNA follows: TGTGCCAGCAGCGGAGGTCGTGATCAGCCCCAGCATTTT. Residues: CASSGGRDQPQHF.

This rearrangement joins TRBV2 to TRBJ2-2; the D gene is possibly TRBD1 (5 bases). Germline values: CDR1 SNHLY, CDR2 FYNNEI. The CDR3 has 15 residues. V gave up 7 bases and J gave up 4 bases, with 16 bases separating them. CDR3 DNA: TGTGCCAGCACCCCCGGTCAGGGCGGCACCGGGGAGCTGTTTTTT. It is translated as CASTPGQGGTGELFF.

The CDR3 region has the DNA TGTGCCAGCAGTTACGGGAGACTATCCGAGCAGTACTTC. Translated: CASSYGRLSEQYF. The chain links TRBV6-5 to TRBJ2-7, with D maybe TRBD2 (5 bases). V lost 2 bases and J lost 6, with 11 bases in between. Germline values: CDR1 MNHEY, CDR2 SVGAGI. The CDR3 is 13 residues long.

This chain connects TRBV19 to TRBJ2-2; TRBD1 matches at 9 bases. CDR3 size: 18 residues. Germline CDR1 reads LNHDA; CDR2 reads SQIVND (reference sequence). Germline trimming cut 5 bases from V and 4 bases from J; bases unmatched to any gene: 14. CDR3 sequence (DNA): TGTGCCAGTAGTCCGACCCCAACAGGGGGCTCGCGCACCGGGGAGCTGTTTTTT. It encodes CASSPTPTGGSRTGELFF.

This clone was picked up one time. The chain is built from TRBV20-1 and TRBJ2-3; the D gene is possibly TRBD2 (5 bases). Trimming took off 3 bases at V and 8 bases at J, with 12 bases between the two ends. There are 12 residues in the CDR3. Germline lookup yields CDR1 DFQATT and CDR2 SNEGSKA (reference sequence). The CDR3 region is CSASLGAGTQYF. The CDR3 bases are TGCAGTGCTAGTCTGGGAGCAGGTACGCAGTATTTT.

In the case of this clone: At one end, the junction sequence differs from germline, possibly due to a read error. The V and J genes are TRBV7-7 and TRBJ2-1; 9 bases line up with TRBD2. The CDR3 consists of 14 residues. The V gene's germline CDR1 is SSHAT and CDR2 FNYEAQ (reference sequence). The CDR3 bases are TGTGCTAGCAGCTTTGGGACTAGCTTTGATGAGCAGTTCTTC. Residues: CASSFGTSFDEQFF.

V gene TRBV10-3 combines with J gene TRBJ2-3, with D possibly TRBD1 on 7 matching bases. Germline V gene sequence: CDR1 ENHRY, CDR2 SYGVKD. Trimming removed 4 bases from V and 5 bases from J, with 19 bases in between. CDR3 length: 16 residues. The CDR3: CAISGKAGGKGDTQYF. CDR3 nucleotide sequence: TGTGCCATCAGTGGAAAAGCAGGGGGGAAAGGAGATACGCAGTATTTT.

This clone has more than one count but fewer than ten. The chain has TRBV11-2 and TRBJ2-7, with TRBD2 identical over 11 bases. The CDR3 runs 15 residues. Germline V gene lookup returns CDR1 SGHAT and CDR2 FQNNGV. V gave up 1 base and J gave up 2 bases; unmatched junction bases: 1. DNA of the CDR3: TGTGCCAGCAGCTTAGTAGCGGGAGGGACCTACGAGCAGTACTTC. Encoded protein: CASSLVAGGTYEQYF. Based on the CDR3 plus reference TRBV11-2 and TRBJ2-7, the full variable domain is EAGVAQSPRYKIIEKRQSVAFWCNPISGHATLYWYQQILGQGPKLLIQFQNNGVVDDSQLPKDRFSAERLKGVDSTLKIQPAKLEDSAVYLCASSLVAGGTYEQYFGPGTRLTVT.

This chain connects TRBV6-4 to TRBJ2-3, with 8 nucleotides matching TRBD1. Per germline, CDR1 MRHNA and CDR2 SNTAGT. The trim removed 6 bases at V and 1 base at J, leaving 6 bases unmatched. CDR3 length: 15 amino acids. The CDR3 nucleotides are TGTGCCAGCAGAGACAGGGGAGGAGGCACAGATACGCAGTATTTT. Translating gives CASRDRGGGTDTQYF.

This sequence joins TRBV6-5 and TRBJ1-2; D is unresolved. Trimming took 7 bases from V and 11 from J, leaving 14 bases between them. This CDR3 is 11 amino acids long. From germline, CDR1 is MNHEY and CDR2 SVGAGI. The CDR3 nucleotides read TGTGCCAGCAACTTTGAGGGTAGATACACCTTC. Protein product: CASNFEGRYTF.

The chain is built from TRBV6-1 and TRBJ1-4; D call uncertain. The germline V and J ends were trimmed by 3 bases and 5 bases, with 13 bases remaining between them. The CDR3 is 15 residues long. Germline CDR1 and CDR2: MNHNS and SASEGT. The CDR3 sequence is CASSESATPNEKLFF. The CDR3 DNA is TGTGCCAGCAGTGAGAGTGCGACACCCAATGAAAAACTGTTTTTT.

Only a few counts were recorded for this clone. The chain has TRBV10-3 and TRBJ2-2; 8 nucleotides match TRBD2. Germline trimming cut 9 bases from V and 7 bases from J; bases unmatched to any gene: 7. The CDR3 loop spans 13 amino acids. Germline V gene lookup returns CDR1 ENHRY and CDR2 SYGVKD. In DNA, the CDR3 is TGTGCCATTCAGCGGGAGAGGGTCGGGGAGCTGTTTTTT. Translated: CAIQRERVGELFF.

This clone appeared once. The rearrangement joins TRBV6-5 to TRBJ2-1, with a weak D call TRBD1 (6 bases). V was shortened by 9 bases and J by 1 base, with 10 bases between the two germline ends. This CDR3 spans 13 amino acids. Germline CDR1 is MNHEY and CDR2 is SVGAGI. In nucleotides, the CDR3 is TGTGCCAGTGGACAGACATCCTACAATGAGCAGTTCTTC. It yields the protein CASGQTSYNEQFF.

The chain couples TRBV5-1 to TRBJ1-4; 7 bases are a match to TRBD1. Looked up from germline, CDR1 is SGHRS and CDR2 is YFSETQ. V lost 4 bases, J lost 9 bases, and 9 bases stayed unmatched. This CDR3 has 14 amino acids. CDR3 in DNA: TGCGCCAGCAGCGGACAGGAGCCCCTTAAAAAACTGTTTTTT. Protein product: CASSGQEPLKKLFF.

CDR3 sequence reads: CASSEEMNTEAFF. For the CDR3, the DNA is TGTGCCAGCAGTGAGGAGATGAACACTGAAGCTTTCTTT. The gene calls are TRBV2 and TRBJ1-1, with D unresolved. CDR1 is SNHLY, CDR2 FYNNEI, per germline. With 3 bases removed from V and 0 bases from J, the gap between germline ends came to 5 bases. There are 13 residues in the CDR3.